The next 7 T cell receptor beta chains were all read from a single sample in a study of CD8 T cells in ankylosing spondylitis. Notes on the study in general: A TCR beta motif of roughly 8 highly homologous variants seemed to mark ankylosing spondylitis blood.

MiXCR was run by TCRdb on the 5' RACE reads, yielding one entry per CDR3 protein. Found here are more than 500,000 distinct CDR3 sequences, approximately 5.3% of them singletons; the top ten hold around 3.5%. These receptors are not linked to any known antigen. The material sequenced was blood, either unsorted or a sorted T cell fraction (not recorded which). The receptors shown here come from a male donor with ankylosing spondylitis.

The sample holds many counts of this clonotype. J is TRBJ2-1 and V is TRBV9; TRBD2 agrees at 10 bases. Losses at the gene ends were 3 bases for V and 5 bases for J; bases not matched to a gene: 8. The CDR3 is made up of 16 amino acids. Germline V gives CDR1 SGDLS, CDR2 YYNGEE. The CDR3: CASSASLAGGHNEQFF. The DNA for the CDR3 is TGTGCCAGCAGCGCCTCGTTAGCGGGGGGTCACAATGAGCAGTTCTTC.

This clonotype has a count of ten or more. The chain has TRBV9 and TRBJ2-1; D unresolved. The CDR3 runs 14 residues. Trimming removed 0 bases at V and 9 bases at J, with 13 bases between. Looked up from germline, CDR1 is SGDLS and CDR2 is YYNGEE. The DNA of the CDR3 is TGTGCCAGCAGCGTAGACCTCTCCTGGGCTGAGCAGTTCTTC. This gives the protein CASSVDLSWAEQFF.

This clonotype was seen at least ten times. The chain is built from TRBV6-1 and TRBJ1-6; D uncertain. V gave up 6 bases and J gave up 8 bases, with 14 bases separating them. Germline CDR1 is MNHNS and CDR2 is SASEGT. The CDR3 is 14 amino acids. CDR3 in DNA: TGTGCCAGCAGCCCCCGCTCATTGTATTCACCCCTCCACTTT. Encoded protein: CASSPRSLYSPLHF.

The chain combines TRBV4-1 with TRBJ1-4; perhaps TRBD1 as D (5 bases). The V end was cut by 4 bases, the J end by 9 bases, with 21 bases between. Germline loops: CDR1 MGHRA, CDR2 YSYEKL. The CDR3 contains 16 residues. The CDR3 bases are TGCGCCAGCAGCCCCTTACTCCGGGACGCTCGGAAAAAACTGTTTTTT. Its protein is CASSPLLRDARKKLFF.

There are many counts of this clonotype. V and J are TRBV29-1 and TRBJ2-6; D is uncertain. The germline V and J ends were trimmed by 4 bases and 0 bases, with 10 bases remaining between them. The CDR3 consists of 15 residues. Germline V gives CDR1 SQVTM, CDR2 ANQGSEA. The CDR3 DNA is TGCAGCGTTGTCCCCAGGTTCTCTGGGGCCAACGTCCTGACTTTC. Protein: CSVVPRFSGANVLTF.

The chain combines TRBV30 with TRBJ2-5; D is tentatively TRBD1 or TRBD2 (5 bases each). V was shortened by 6 bases and J by 4 bases, with 18 bases between the two germline ends. Germline assignment: CDR1 GTSNPN and CDR2 SVGIG (reference sequence). The CDR3 runs to 14 residues. As DNA, the CDR3 is TGTGCCTGCCAAGGACGCTCCGGGGCAGAGACCCAGTACTTC. It specifies CACQGRSGAETQYF.

The table lists this clonotype with many counts. V and J are TRBV25-1 and TRBJ1-6; D perhaps matches TRBD1 (5 bases). The CDR3 is made up of 14 amino acids. V was clipped by 8 bases and J by 3 bases, with 11 bases between them. Germline V gene sequence: CDR1 MGHDK, CDR2 SYGVNS. CDR3: CASGRGNYNSPLHF. CDR3 DNA: TGTGCCAGCGGCCGGGGGAACTATAATTCACCCCTCCACTTT.